A selection of T cell receptor beta chains follows, all from one sample in a study of blood T cell repertoires in COVID-19. The assay was immunoSEQ multiplex PCR, and TCRdb's table has in-frame clones only and misses some. There are 200,000 or so clones in the sample; about nine tenths occur only once, and about 0.72% lies in the top ten. The specimen sequenced was peripheral blood. Receptors originate from a woman aged 70-85 years with acute or convalescent COVID-19. Both conserved end residues are part of each CDR3. Fields, in order: V gene, clone size, J gene, D gene, CDR3 protein, CDR3 DNA. The D gene is left open where the match is weak. Clone size is not always given. Where it is, it says once, few, many or a class for expanded clones.

V gene: TRBV10-1; clone size: -; J gene: TRBJ2-7; D gene: TRBD1; CDR3 protein: CATSDPGTGGWEQYF; CDR3 DNA: TGCGCCACCTCTGACCCCGGGACAGGGGGCTGGGAGCAGTACTTC
V gene: TRBV2; clone size: -; J gene: TRBJ2-1; D gene: TRBD2; CDR3 protein: CASSEASGGSGEQFF; CDR3 DNA: TGTGCCAGCAGTGAAGCCAGCGGGGGTAGCGGTGAGCAGTTCTTC
V gene: TRBV5-5; clone size: -; J gene: TRBJ2-3; D gene: TRBD2; CDR3 protein: CASSLVVSGIGTDTQYF; CDR3 DNA: TGTGCCAGCAGCTTGGTGGTTAGCGGGATTGGCACAGATACGCAGTATTTT
V gene: TRBV6-1; clone size: -; J gene: TRBJ1-5; D gene: -; CDR3 protein: CASSDGRDQPQHF; CDR3 DNA: TGTGCCAGCAGTGATGGGAGGGATCAGCCCCAGCATTTT
V gene: TRBV5-1; clone size: -; J gene: TRBJ1-1; D gene: -; CDR3 protein: CASSALTVNTEAFF; CDR3 DNA: TGCGCCAGCAGCGCCCTTACAGTGAACACTGAAGCTTTCTTT
V gene: TRBV27; clone size: -; J gene: TRBJ2-3; D gene: TRBD2; CDR3 protein: CASQGLAGSTDTQYF; CDR3 DNA: TGTGCCAGCCAGGGACTAGCGGGCAGCACAGATACGCAGTATTTT
V gene: TRBV19; clone size: -; J gene: TRBJ1-4; D gene: TRBD1; CDR3 protein: CASINIGQGVEKLFF; CDR3 DNA: TGTGCCAGTATCAATATAGGGCAGGGGGTAGAAAAACTGTTTTTT
V gene: TRBV12-3/TRBV12-4; clone size: -; J gene: TRBJ1-5; D gene: TRBD1; CDR3 protein: CASRGTGDQPQHF; CDR3 DNA: TGTGCCAGCAGGGGGACAGGGGATCAGCCCCAGCATTTT
V gene: TRBV19; clone size: -; J gene: TRBJ2-1; D gene: -; CDR3 protein: CASSRAQTLYNEQFF; CDR3 DNA: TGTGCCAGTAGTAGGGCCCAAACCTTATACAATGAGCAGTTCTTC
V gene: TRBV13; clone size: few; J gene: TRBJ2-5; D gene: -; CDR3 protein: CASSPGETQYF; CDR3 DNA: TGTGCCAGCAGCCCCGGAGAGACCCAGTACTTC
V gene: TRBV9; clone size: -; J gene: TRBJ2-2; D gene: -; CDR3 protein: CASSSGGGTGELFF; CDR3 DNA: TGTGCCAGCAGCTCCGGAGGTGGTACCGGGGAGCTGTTTTTT
V gene: TRBV3-1/TRBV3-2; clone size: -; J gene: TRBJ1-6; D gene: -; CDR3 protein: CASSQVGRLRNSPLHF; CDR3 DNA: TGTGCCAGCAGCCAAGTAGGGAGGCTACGGAATTCACCCCTCCACTTT
V gene: TRBV7-2; clone size: -; J gene: TRBJ2-6; D gene: -; CDR3 protein: CASSFVAVPSGANVLTF; CDR3 DNA: TGTGCCAGCAGCTTCGTGGCAGTCCCCTCTGGGGCCAACGTCCTGACTTTC
V gene: TRBV5-4; clone size: -; J gene: TRBJ1-1; D gene: -; CDR3 protein: CASSPKTGVNTEAFF; CDR3 DNA: TGTGCCAGCAGCCCCAAGACAGGAGTCAACACTGAAGCTTTCTTT
V gene: TRBV4-1; clone size: -; J gene: TRBJ1-4; D gene: TRBD1; CDR3 protein: CASSLGGQLNEKLFF; CDR3 DNA: TGCGCCAGCAGCCTAGGGGGACAGTTGAATGAAAAACTGTTTTTT
V gene: TRBV4-1; clone size: -; J gene: TRBJ1-6; D gene: -; CDR3 protein: CASSPQGVGSPLHF; CDR3 DNA: TGCGCCAGCAGCCCACAGGGAGTGGGTTCACCCCTCCACTTT
V gene: TRBV3-1/TRBV3-2; clone size: -; J gene: TRBJ1-2; D gene: -; CDR3 protein: CASSQRTSGRYGYTF; CDR3 DNA: TGTGCCAGCAGCCAAAGAACTTCTGGGAGGTATGGCTACACCTTC
V gene: TRBV19; clone size: -; J gene: TRBJ2-6; D gene: TRBD2; CDR3 protein: CASSILGRISGANVLTF; CDR3 DNA: TGTGCCAGTAGTATCCTCGGGAGGATCTCTGGGGCCAACGTCCTGACTTTC